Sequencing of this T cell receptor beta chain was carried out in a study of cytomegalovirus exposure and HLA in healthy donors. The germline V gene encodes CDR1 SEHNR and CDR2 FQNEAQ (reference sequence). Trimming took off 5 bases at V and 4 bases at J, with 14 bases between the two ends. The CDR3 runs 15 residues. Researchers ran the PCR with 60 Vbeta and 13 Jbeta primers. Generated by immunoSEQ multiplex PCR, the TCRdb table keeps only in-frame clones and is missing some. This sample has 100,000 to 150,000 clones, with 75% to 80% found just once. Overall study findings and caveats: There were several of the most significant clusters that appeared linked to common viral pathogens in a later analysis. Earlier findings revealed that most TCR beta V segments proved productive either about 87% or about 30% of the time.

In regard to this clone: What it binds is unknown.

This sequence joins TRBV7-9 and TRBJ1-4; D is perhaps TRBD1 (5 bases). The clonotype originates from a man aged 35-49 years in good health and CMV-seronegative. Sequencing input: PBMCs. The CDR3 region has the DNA TGTGCCAGCAGCGGATCAGGGCGGAATAATGAAAAACTGTTTTTT. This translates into CASSGSGRNNEKLFF.